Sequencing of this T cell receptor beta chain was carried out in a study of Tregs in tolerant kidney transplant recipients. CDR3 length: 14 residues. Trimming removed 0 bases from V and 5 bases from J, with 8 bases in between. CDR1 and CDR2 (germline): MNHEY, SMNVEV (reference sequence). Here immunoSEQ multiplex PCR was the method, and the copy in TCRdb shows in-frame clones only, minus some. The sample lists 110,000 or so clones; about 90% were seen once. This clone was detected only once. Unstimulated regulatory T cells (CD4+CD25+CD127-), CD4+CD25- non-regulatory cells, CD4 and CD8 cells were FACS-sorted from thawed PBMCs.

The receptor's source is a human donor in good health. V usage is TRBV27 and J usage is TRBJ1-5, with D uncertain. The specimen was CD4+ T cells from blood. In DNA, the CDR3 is TGTGCCAGCAGTTTATCAAGAGGCGATCAGCCCCAGCATTTT. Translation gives CASSLSRGDQPQHF.